This TCR beta chain appears in the sequencing data of a study of radiation and T cells in renal cell carcinoma. Study at large: Nephrectomy followed 15 Gy stereotactic body radiation by 4 weeks.

The V gene's germline CDR1 is ENHRY and CDR2 SYGVKD. This CDR3 is 15 amino acids long. Deletions cut 7 bases from V and 0 bases from J, with 12 bases between. The repertoire was sequenced with immunoSEQ multiplex PCR; TCRdb's copy has only in-frame clones and lacks some. The profile shows approximately 100,000 clones, about 88% of them singletons. Time point reported: baseline pretreatment blood. Documented treatment: 15 Gy SBRT to primary tumor, nephrectomy 4 weeks later. The chain couples TRBV10-3 to TRBJ2-2; no clear D gene. The TCR comes from a man in his fifties or sixties with renal cell carcinoma. The sequencing here drew on blood, taken from a patient whose treatment included radiotherapy and nephrectomy. The CDR3 here is CAITTGTANTGELFF. The CDR3 DNA follows: TGTGCCATCACTACTGGTACCGCGAACACCGGGGAGCTGTTTTTT.